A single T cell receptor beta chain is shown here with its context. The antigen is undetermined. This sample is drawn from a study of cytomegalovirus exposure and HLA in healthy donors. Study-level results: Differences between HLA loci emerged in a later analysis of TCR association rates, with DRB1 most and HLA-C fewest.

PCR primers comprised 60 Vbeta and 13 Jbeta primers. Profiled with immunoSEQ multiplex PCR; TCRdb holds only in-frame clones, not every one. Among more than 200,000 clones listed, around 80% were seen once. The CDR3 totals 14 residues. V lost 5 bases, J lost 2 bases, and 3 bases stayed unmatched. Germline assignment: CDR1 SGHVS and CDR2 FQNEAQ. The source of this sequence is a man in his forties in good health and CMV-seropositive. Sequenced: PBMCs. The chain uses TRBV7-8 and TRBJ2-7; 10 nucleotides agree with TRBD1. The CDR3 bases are TGTGCCAGCAGCGTCGGACAGGGGGCCTACGAGCAGTACGTC. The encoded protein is CASSVGQGAYEQYV.